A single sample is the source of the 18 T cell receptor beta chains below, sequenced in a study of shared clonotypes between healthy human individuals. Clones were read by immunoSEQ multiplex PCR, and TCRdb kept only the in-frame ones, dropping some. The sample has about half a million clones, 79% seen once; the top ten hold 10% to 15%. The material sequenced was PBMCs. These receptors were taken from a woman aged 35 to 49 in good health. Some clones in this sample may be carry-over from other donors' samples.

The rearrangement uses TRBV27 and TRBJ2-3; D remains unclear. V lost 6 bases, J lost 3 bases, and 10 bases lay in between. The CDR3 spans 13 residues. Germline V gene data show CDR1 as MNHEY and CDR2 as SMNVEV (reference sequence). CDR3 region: CASRRMGTDTQYF. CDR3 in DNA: TGTGCCAGCAGGAGAATGGGGACAGATACGCAGTATTTT.

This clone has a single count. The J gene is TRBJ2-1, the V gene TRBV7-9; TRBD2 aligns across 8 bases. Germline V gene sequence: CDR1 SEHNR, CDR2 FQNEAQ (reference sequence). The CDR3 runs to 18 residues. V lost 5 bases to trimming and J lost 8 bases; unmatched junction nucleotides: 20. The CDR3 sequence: CASSQLAWAGGVPHEQFF. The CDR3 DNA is TGTGCCAGCAGCCAACTAGCATGGGCGGGAGGCGTCCCCCATGAGCAGTTCTTC.

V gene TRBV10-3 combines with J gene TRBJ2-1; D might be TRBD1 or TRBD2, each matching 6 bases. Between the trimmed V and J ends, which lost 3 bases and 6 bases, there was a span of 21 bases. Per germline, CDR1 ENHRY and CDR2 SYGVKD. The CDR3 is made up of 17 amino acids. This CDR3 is CAISETQGRGPVNEQFF. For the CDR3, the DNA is TGTGCCATCAGTGAAACCCAGGGCCGGGGGCCCGTCAATGAGCAGTTCTTC.

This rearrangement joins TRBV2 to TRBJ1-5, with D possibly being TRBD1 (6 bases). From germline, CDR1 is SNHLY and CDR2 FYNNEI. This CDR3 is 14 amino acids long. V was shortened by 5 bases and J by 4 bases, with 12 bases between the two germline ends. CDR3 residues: CASSKTDRNQPQHF. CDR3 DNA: TGTGCCAGCAGTAAAACGGACAGAAATCAGCCCCAGCATTTT.

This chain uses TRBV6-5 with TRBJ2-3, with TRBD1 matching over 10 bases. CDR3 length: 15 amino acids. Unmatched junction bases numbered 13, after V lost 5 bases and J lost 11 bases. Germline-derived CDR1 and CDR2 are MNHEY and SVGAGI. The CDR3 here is CASSTLRDRGLGQYF. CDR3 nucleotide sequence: TGTGCCAGCAGTACACTCCGGGACAGGGGTTTGGGGCAGTATTTT.

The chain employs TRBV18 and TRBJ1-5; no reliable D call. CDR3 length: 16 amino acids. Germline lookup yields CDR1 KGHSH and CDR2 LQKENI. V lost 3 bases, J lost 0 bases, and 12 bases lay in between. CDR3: CASSPRDYDSNQPQHF. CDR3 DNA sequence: TGTGCCAGCTCACCTCGCGATTACGATAGCAATCAGCCCCAGCATTTT.

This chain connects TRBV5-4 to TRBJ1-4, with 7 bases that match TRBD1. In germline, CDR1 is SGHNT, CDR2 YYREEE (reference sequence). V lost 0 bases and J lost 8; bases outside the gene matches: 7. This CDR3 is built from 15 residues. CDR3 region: CASSLAEGAGEKLFF. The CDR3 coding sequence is TGTGCCAGCAGCTTGGCCGAGGGGGCGGGGGAAAAACTGTTTTTT. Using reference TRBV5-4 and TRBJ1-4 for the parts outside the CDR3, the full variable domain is ETGVTQSPTHLIKTRGQQVTLRCSSQSGHNTVSWYQQALGQGPQFIFQYYREEENGRGNFPPRFSGLQFPNYSSELNVNALELDDSALYLCASSLAEGAGEKLFFGSGTQLSVL.

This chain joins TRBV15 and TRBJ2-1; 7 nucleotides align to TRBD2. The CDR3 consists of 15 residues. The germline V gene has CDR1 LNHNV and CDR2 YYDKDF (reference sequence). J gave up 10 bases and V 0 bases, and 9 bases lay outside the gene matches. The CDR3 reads CATSRDGRETREQFF. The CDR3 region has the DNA TGTGCCACCAGCAGAGATGGGCGGGAGACCCGAGAGCAGTTCTTC.

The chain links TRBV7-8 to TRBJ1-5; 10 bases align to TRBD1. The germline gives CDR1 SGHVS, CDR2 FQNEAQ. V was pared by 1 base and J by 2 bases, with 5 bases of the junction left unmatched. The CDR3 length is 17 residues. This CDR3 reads CASSLVGTGDGNQPQHF. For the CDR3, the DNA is TGTGCCAGCAGCTTAGTTGGGACAGGGGACGGCAATCAGCCCCAGCATTTT.

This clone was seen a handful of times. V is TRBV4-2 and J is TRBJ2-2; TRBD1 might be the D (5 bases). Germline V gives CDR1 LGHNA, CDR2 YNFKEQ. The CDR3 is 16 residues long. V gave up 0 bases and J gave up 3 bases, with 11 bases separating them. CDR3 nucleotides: TGTGCCAGCAGCCAAGATAAAGGGGAATACACCGGGGAGCTGTTTTTT. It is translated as CASSQDKGEYTGELFF.

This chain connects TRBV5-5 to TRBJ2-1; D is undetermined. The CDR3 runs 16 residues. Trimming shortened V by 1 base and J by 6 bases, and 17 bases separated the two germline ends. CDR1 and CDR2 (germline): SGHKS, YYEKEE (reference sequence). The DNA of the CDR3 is TGTGCCAGCAGCTTGTCATCCGACTCCTTGGGCAATGAGCAGTTCTTC. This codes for CASSLSSDSLGNEQFF.

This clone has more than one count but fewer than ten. The CDR3 DNA is TGCGCCGGCCCCCCCCACAGGAGCCTCTATGGCTACACCTTC. Its translation is CAGPPHRSLYGYTF. The chain combines TRBV10-1 with TRBJ1-2; a possible D gene is TRBD1 (5 bases). CDR1 is WNHNN and CDR2 is SYGVQD in the germline V gene (reference sequence). Between the trimmed V and J ends, which lost 11 bases and 4 bases, there was a span of 20 bases. This CDR3 spans 14 amino acids.

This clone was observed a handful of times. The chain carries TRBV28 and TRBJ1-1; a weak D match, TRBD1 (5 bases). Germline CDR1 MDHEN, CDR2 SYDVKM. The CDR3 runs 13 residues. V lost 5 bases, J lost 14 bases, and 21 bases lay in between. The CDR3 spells CASSRDGRNTGFF. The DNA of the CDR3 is TGTGCCAGCAGTAGGGACGGGAGGAACACCGGGTTCTTT.

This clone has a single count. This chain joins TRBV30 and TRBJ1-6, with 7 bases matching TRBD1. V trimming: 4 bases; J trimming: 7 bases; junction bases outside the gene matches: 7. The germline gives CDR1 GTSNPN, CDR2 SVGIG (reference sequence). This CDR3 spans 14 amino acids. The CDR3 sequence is CAWTLGTDNSPLHF. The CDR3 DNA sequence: TGTGCCTGGACCCTCGGGACAGACAATTCACCCCTCCACTTT.

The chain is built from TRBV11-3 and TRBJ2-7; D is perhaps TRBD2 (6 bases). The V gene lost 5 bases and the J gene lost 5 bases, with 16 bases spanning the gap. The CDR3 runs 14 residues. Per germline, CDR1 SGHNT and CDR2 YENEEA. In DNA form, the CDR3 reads TGTGCCAGCAGCCAAACGGGGACTTACAACGAGCAGTACTTC. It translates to CASSQTGTYNEQYF.

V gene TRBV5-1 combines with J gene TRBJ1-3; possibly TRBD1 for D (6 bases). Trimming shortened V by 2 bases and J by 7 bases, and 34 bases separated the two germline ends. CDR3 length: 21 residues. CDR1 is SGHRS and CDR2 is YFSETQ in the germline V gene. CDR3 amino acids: CASSLTSFPPSGVYKGNTIYF. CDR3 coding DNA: TGCGCCAGCAGCTTAACTTCTTTTCCGCCTTCAGGGGTCTATAAGGGGAACACCATATATTTT.

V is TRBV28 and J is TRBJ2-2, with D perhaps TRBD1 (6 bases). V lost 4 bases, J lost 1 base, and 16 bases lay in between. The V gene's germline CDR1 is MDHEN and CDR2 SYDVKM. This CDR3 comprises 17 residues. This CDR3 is CASSWGWTDVNTGELFF. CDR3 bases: TGTGCCAGCAGTTGGGGGTGGACAGACGTGAACACCGGGGAGCTGTTTTTT. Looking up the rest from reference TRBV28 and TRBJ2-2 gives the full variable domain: DVKVTQSSRYLVKRTGEKVFLECVQDMDHENMFWYRQDPGLGLRLIYFSYDVKMKEKGDIPEGYSVSREKKERFSLILESASTNQTSMYLCASSWGWTDVNTGELFFGEGSRLTVL.

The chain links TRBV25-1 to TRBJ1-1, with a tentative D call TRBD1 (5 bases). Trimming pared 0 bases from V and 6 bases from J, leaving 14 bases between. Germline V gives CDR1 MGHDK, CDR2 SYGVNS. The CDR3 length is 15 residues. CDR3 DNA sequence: TGTGCCAGCAGTGAATATGGGGGGGGATACGCTGAAGCTTTCTTT. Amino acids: CASSEYGGGYAEAFF.